This is a list of T cell receptor beta chains from one sample in a study of T cell responses to AZD1222 COVID-19 vaccine. TCRdb's copy holds only in-frame clones and misses some; the assay was immunoSEQ multiplex PCR. The table includes roughly 160,000 clones, roughly 92% detected once. The sequenced sample was peripheral blood, obtained on day 0 of AZD1222 vaccination. The receptor set was obtained from an adult in good health. Each CDR3 is given with its conserved first and last residue. D genes are given only for firm matches. Clone size is shown for a subset of rows, as once, few, many or a class of expanded clone.

D gene: NA; J gene: TRBJ1-2; clone size: NA; V gene: TRBV25-1; CDR3 protein: CASRNRIQARNYGYTF; CDR3 DNA: TGTGCCAGCAGGAACAGAATACAGGCGAGGAACTATGGCTACACCTTC
D gene: NA; J gene: TRBJ1-3; clone size: NA; V gene: TRBV19; CDR3 protein: CASSIAARAGNTIYF; CDR3 DNA: TGTGCCAGTAGTATAGCGGCAAGGGCTGGAAACACCATATATTTT
D gene: TRBD1; J gene: TRBJ2-7; clone size: NA; V gene: TRBV27; CDR3 protein: CASSSRQGATYEQYF; CDR3 DNA: TGTGCCAGCAGTTCAAGACAGGGGGCGACATACGAGCAGTACTTC
D gene: TRBD1; J gene: TRBJ1-1; clone size: NA; V gene: TRBV29-1; CDR3 protein: CSVEKNRGGFVNTEAFF; CDR3 DNA: TGCAGCGTTGAAAAGAACAGGGGGGGTTTCGTGAACACTGAAGCTTTCTTT
D gene: NA; J gene: TRBJ1-1; clone size: NA; V gene: TRBV10-2; CDR3 protein: CASSDIRANTEAFF; CDR3 DNA: TGCGCCAGCAGTGACATAAGGGCGAACACTGAAGCTTTCTTT
D gene: NA; J gene: TRBJ1-4; clone size: NA; V gene: TRBV12-5; CDR3 protein: CASGLVRGLFATNEKLFF; CDR3 DNA: TGTGCTAGTGGTTTGGTACGTGGATTATTCGCAACTAATGAAAAACTGTTTTTT
D gene: NA; J gene: TRBJ2-1; clone size: NA; V gene: TRBV7-9; CDR3 protein: CASSFGESGNNEQFF; CDR3 DNA: TGTGCCAGCAGCTTCGGGGAGTCGGGAAACAATGAGCAGTTCTTC
D gene: TRBD1; J gene: TRBJ1-4; clone size: once; V gene: TRBV6-2/TRBV6-3; CDR3 protein: CASSYSPVRGHPNEKLFF; CDR3 DNA: TGTGCCAGCAGTTACTCGCCTGTCAGGGGGCATCCTAATGAAAAACTGTTTTTT
D gene: TRBD1; J gene: TRBJ1-5; clone size: NA; V gene: TRBV7-9; CDR3 protein: CASSLDGTGENQPQHF; CDR3 DNA: TGTGCCAGCAGCTTAGACGGGACAGGAGAAAATCAGCCCCAGCATTTT
D gene: TRBD1; J gene: TRBJ2-2; clone size: NA; V gene: TRBV7-9; CDR3 protein: CASSFYRGNTGELFF; CDR3 DNA: TGTGCCAGCAGCTTCTACAGGGGGAACACCGGGGAGCTGTTTTTT
D gene: NA; J gene: TRBJ1-1; clone size: NA; V gene: TRBV30; CDR3 protein: CAWSPYLTEAFF; CDR3 DNA: TGTGCCTGGAGCCCCTACCTAACTGAAGCTTTCTTT
D gene: TRBD2; J gene: TRBJ2-3; clone size: NA; V gene: TRBV30; CDR3 protein: CAWSVRLVAGSKDTQYF; CDR3 DNA: TGTGCCTGGAGTGTACGATTGGTAGCGGGTTCAAAGGATACGCAGTATTTT
D gene: NA; J gene: TRBJ1-2; clone size: NA; V gene: TRBV19; CDR3 protein: CASSTVRRQIYGYTF; CDR3 DNA: TGTGCCAGTAGTACCGTAAGAAGACAAATCTATGGCTACACCTTC
D gene: NA; J gene: TRBJ1-1; clone size: NA; V gene: TRBV7-2; CDR3 protein: CASSPTRRGQSPAFF; CDR3 DNA: TGTGCCAGCAGCCCAACCCGCCGTGGACAGTCCCCAGCTTTCTTT
D gene: NA; J gene: TRBJ1-1; clone size: NA; V gene: TRBV3-1/TRBV3-2; CDR3 protein: CASSKRQEYTEAFF; CDR3 DNA: TGTGCCAGCAGCAAAAGACAGGAGTACACTGAAGCTTTCTTT
D gene: NA; J gene: TRBJ2-7; clone size: NA; V gene: TRBV7-9; CDR3 protein: CASSLYRDEQYF; CDR3 DNA: TGTGCCAGCAGCTTATACAGGGACGAGCAGTACTTC
D gene: NA; J gene: TRBJ2-7; clone size: once; V gene: TRBV5-1; CDR3 protein: CASSLDGSSTYEQYF; CDR3 DNA: TGCGCCAGCAGCTTGGACGGGAGTTCAACCTACGAGCAGTACTTC
D gene: NA; J gene: TRBJ2-1; clone size: NA; V gene: TRBV30; CDR3 protein: CAWSQTTANEQFF; CDR3 DNA: TGTGCCTGGAGTCAAACGACAGCCAATGAGCAGTTCTTC
D gene: TRBD1; J gene: TRBJ1-2; clone size: NA; V gene: TRBV6-5; CDR3 protein: CASSRDRGLGGYTF; CDR3 DNA: TGTGCCAGCAGTCGGGACAGGGGGCTAGGCGGCTACACCTTC
D gene: NA; J gene: TRBJ2-3; clone size: NA; V gene: TRBV6-4; CDR3 protein: CASSPQASSTDTQYF; CDR3 DNA: TGTGCCAGCAGTCCACAAGCATCTAGCACAGATACGCAGTATTTT
D gene: NA; J gene: TRBJ2-3; clone size: NA; V gene: TRBV29-1; CDR3 protein: CSVTTSTDTQYF; CDR3 DNA: TGCAGCGTGACTACTAGCACAGATACGCAGTATTTT
D gene: NA; J gene: TRBJ1-2; clone size: NA; V gene: TRBV18; CDR3 protein: CASSPEFGANYGYTF; CDR3 DNA: TGTGCCAGCTCACCAGAGTTCGGGGCTAACTATGGCTACACCTTC
D gene: NA; J gene: TRBJ1-3; clone size: NA; V gene: TRBV30; CDR3 protein: CAWSPDTITYIYF; CDR3 DNA: TGTGCCTGGAGTCCGGACACTATTACGTACATATATTTT
D gene: NA; J gene: TRBJ2-3; clone size: NA; V gene: TRBV2; CDR3 protein: CASSAVGSGADTQYF; CDR3 DNA: TGTGCCAGCAGTGCCGTTGGCTCCGGGGCAGATACGCAGTATTTT
D gene: NA; J gene: TRBJ1-4; clone size: NA; V gene: TRBV30; CDR3 protein: CAGARGDEKLFF; CDR3 DNA: TGTGCCGGGGCCAGGGGTGATGAAAAACTGTTTTTT
D gene: TRBD1; J gene: TRBJ1-2; clone size: few; V gene: TRBV12-3/TRBV12-4; CDR3 protein: CASSSTTGSGYTF; CDR3 DNA: TGTGCCAGCAGTTCGACGACAGGGTCTGGCTACACCTTC
D gene: NA; J gene: TRBJ2-7; clone size: NA; V gene: TRBV6-5; CDR3 protein: CASSYSGVKTYEQYF; CDR3 DNA: TGTGCCAGCAGTTACTCCGGGGTAAAGACCTACGAGCAGTACTTC